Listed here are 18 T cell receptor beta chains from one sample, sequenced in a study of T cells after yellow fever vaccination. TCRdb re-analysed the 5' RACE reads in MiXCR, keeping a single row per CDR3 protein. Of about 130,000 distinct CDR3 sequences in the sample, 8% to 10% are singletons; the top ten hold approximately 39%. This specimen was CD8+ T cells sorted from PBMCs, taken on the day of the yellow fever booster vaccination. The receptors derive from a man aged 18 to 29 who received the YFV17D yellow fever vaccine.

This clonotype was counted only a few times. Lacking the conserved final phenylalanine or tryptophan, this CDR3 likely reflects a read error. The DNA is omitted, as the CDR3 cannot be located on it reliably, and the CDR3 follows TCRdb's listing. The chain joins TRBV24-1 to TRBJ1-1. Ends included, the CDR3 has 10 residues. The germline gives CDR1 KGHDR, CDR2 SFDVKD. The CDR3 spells CATSDLDKTR.

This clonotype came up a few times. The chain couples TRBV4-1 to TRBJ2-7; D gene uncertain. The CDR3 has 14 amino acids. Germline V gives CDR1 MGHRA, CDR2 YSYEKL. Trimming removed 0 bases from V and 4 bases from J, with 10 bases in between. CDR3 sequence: CASSQDSRVYEQYV. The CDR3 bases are TGCGCCAGCAGCCAAGATTCCCGGGTTTACGAGCAGTACGTC.

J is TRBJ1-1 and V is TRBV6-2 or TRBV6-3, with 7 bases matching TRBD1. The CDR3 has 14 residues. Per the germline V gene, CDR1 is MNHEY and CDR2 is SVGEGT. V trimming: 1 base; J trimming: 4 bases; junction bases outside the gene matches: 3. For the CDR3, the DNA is TGTGCCAGCAGTTACTTCGACAGGGCCACTGAAGCTTTCTTT. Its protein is CASSYFDRATEAFF.

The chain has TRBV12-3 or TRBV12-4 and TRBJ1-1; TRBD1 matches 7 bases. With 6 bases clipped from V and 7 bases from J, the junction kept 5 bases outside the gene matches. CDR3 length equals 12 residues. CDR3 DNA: TGTGCCAGCAGCCCAGACAGGGTTGAAGCTTTCTTT. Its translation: CASSPDRVEAFF.

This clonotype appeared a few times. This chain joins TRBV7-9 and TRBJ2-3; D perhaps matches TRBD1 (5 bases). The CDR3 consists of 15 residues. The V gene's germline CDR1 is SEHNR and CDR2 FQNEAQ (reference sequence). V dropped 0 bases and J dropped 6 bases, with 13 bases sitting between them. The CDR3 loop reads CASSLAQGARDTQYF. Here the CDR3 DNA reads TGTGCCAGCAGCTTAGCGCAAGGGGCCAGGGATACGCAGTATTTT.

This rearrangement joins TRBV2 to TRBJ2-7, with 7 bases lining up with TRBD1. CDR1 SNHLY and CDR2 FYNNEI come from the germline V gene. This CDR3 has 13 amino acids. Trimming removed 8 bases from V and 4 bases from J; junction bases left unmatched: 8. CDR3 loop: CASQGQLAYEQYV. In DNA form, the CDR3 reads TGTGCCAGCCAGGGACAGCTTGCTTACGAGCAGTACGTC.

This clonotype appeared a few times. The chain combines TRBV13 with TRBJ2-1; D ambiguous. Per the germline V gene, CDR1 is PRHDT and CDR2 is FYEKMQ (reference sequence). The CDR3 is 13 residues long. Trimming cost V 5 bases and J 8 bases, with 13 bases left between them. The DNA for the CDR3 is TGTGCCAGCAGCGAAGGCCTGTCTGATGAGCAGTTCTTC. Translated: CASSEGLSDEQFF.

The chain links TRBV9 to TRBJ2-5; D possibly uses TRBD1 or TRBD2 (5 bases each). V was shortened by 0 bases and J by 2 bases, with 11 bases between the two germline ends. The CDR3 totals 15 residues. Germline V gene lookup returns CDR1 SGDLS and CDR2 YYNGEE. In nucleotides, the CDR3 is TGTGCCAGCAGCGTAGCGGGGACGGAACAAGAGACCCAGTACTTC. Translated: CASSVAGTEQETQYF.

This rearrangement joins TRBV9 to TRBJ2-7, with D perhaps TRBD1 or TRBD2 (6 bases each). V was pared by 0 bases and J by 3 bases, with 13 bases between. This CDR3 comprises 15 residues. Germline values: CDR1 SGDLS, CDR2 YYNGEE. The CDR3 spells CASSVAAEGGYEQYF. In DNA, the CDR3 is TGTGCCAGCAGCGTAGCTGCGGAGGGGGGCTACGAGCAGTACTTC.

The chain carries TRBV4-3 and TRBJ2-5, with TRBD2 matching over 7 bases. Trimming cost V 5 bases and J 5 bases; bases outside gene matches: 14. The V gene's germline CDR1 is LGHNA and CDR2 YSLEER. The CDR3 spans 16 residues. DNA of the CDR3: TGCGCCAGCAGCTTAGCGAGCGGGGCCGGGGGGGAGACCCAGTACTTC. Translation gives CASSLASGAGGETQYF.

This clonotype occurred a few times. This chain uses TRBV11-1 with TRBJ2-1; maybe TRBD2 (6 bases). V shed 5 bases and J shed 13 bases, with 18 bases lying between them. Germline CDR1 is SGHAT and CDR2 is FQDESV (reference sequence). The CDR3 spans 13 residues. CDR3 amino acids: CASSPVVASDQFF. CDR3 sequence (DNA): TGTGCCAGCAGCCCAGTGGTAGCTAGCGATCAGTTCTTC.

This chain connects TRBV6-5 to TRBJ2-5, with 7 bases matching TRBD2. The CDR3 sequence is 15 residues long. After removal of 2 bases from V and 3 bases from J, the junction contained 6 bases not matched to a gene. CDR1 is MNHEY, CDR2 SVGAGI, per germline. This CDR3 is CASSYNHAGEETQYF. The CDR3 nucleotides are TGTGCCAGCAGTTACAACCATGCGGGGGAAGAGACCCAGTACTTC.

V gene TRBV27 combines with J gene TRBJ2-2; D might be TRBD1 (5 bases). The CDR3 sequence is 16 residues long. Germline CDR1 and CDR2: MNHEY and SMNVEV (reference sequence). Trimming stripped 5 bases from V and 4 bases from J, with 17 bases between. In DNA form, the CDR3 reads TGTGCCAGCAGTCCATGGGGCACAGGAGCCACCGGGGAGCTGTTTTTT. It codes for CASSPWGTGATGELFF.

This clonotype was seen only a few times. The CDR3 sequence: CASSLVVAGELFF. The CDR3 DNA reads as TGTGCCAGCAGTTTAGTGGTGGCCGGGGAGCTGTTTTTT. V usage is TRBV12-3 or TRBV12-4 and J usage is TRBJ2-2; D is unresolved. V was clipped by 1 base and J by 6 bases, with 6 bases between them. CDR3 length equals 13 residues.

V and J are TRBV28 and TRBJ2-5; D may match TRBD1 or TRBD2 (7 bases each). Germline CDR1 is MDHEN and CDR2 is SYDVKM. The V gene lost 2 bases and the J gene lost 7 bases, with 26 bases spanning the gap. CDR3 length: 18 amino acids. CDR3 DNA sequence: TGTGCCAGCAGTTTACCCCAGGGGGGGGGACAAGAAGAGTCGACCCAGTACTTC. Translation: CASSLPQGGGQEESTQYF.

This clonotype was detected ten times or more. The CDR3 DNA sequence: TGTGCCAGCAGTCTACTTCCGACAGCCTACAATGAGCAGTTCTTC. Protein product: CASSLLPTAYNEQFF. The rearrangement uses TRBV28 and TRBJ2-1; the D gene is possibly TRBD1 (5 bases). The germline V gene has CDR1 MDHEN and CDR2 SYDVKM. The germline V and J ends were trimmed by 5 bases and 2 bases, with 13 bases remaining between them. The CDR3 is made up of 15 amino acids.

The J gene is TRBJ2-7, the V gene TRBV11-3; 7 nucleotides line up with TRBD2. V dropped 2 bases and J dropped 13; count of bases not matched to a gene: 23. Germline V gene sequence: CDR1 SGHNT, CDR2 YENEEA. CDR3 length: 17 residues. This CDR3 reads CASSLKMGYGGDYAQYV. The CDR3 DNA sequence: TGTGCCAGCAGCTTAAAGATGGGATATGGGGGGGACTACGCGCAATACGTC.

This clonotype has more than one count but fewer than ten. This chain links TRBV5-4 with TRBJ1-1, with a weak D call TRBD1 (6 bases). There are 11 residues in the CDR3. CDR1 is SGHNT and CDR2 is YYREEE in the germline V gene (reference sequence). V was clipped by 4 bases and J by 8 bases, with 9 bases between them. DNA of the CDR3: TGTGCCAGCAGCCTCGACAGGGAAGCTTTCTTT. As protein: CASSLDREAFF.